Listed below are T cell receptor beta chains from one sample, sequenced in a study of blood T cell repertoires in COVID-19. Libraries were prepared by immunoSEQ multiplex PCR; TCRdb keeps only in-frame clonotypes and omits some of them. The repertoire consists of 100,000 to 120,000 clones, with 85% occurring once and the leading ten covering about 13%. Sequencing input: peripheral blood. The receptors stem from a human donor in a cohort sampled during active COVID-19. Both conserved end residues are part of each CDR3. A D gene is named only where the DNA matches it firmly. Clone size is shown for a subset of rows, as once, few, many or a class of expanded clone.

TRBV7-2	-	TRBJ2-1	-	CASSSFRGNEQFF	TGTGCCAGCAGCTCTTTCAGGGGTAATGAGCAGTTCTTC
TRBV10-3	TRBD1	TRBJ2-1	-	CAIRTGDWNEQFF	TGTGCCATCAGAACAGGGGATTGGAATGAGCAGTTCTTC
TRBV12-3/TRBV12-4	TRBD2	TRBJ2-1	-	CASSAKRLAPFF	TGTGCCAGCAGTGCTAAGCGACTAGCGCCGTTCTTC
TRBV2	-	TRBJ2-1	-	CASRAGTGNGEQFF	TGTGCCAGCAGGGCCGGGACTGGTAATGGTGAGCAGTTCTTC
TRBV4-1	TRBD1	TRBJ1-4	-	CASSHLQGARTNEKLFF	TGCGCCAGCAGCCACCTACAGGGGGCTAGGACTAATGAAAAACTGTTTTTT
TRBV11-2	TRBD2	TRBJ2-7	-	CASSLSLLAGTYEQYF	TGTGCCAGCAGCTTATCCCTTTTAGCGGGGACCTACGAGCAGTACTTC
TRBV25-1	-	TRBJ1-2	-	CASSDQGIGYTF	TGTGCCAGCAGTGACCAGGGGATTGGCTACACCTTC
TRBV6-5	TRBD2	TRBJ2-3	-	CASSGGETDTQYF	TGTGCCAGCAGCGGGGGGGAAACAGATACGCAGTATTTT
TRBV18	-	TRBJ2-3	once	CASSPPEERTQYF	TGTGCCAGCTCACCACCCGAGGAGAGAACGCAGTATTTT
TRBV28	TRBD1	TRBJ1-1	-	CASSHRQGRTEAFF	TGTGCCAGCAGTCATCGACAGGGAAGAACTGAAGCTTTCTTT
TRBV29-1	-	TRBJ2-7	-	CSVEFWTERSYEQYF	TGCAGCGTTGAATTTTGGACAGAACGCTCCTACGAGCAGTACTTC
TRBV10-3	TRBD2	TRBJ2-1	few	CATGGRSSYNEQFF	TGTGCCACGGGGGGGCGGAGCTCCTACAATGAGCAGTTCTTC
TRBV2	TRBD1	TRBJ1-1	-	CASSDRDTEAFF	TGTGCCAGCAGCGACAGGGACACTGAAGCTTTCTTT
TRBV3-1/TRBV3-2	TRBD1	TRBJ1-2	-	CASSQGASGQGYYGYTF	TGTGCCAGCAGCCAAGGGGCTTCGGGACAGGGGTACTATGGCTACACCTTC
TRBV14	-	TRBJ1-2	-	CASSQGQYGYTF	TGTGCCAGCAGCCAAGGACAGTATGGCTACACCTTC
TRBV15	TRBD1	TRBJ1-2	few	CATSRGRDRGSHGYTF	TGTGCCACCAGCAGAGGAAGGGACAGGGGTAGCCATGGCTACACCTTC
TRBV6-2/TRBV6-3	TRBD1	TRBJ2-2	-	CASSFGTANTGELFF	TGTGCCAGCAGTTTCGGGACAGCGAACACCGGGGAGCTGTTTTTT
TRBV6-5	TRBD2	TRBJ2-7	-	CASTPGGGHPYEQYF	TGTGCCAGCACCCCGGGGGGGGGCCACCCCTACGAGCAGTACTTC
TRBV19	TRBD1	TRBJ1-5	-	CASSTQGAGQPQHF	TGTGCCAGTAGTACGCAGGGGGCTGGTCAGCCCCAGCATTTT
TRBV27	-	TRBJ2-6	-	CASSLRFSGANVLTF	TGTGCCAGCAGTCTGAGGTTCTCTGGGGCCAACGTCCTGACTTTC
TRBV18	-	TRBJ2-1	-	CASSPLELNNEQFF	TGTGCCAGCTCACCATTGGAGCTAAACAATGAGCAGTTCTTC
TRBV24-1	TRBD1	TRBJ2-2	-	CATSDAGQGNTGELFF	TGTGCCACCAGTGACGCGGGACAGGGTAACACCGGGGAGCTGTTTTTT
TRBV3-1/TRBV3-2	-	TRBJ1-1	once	CASSQDPIRENTEAFF	TGTGCCAGCAGCCAAGATCCTATACGGGAAAACACTGAAGCTTTCTTT
TRBV3-1/TRBV3-2	-	TRBJ2-3	-	CASSPAFGRSTDTQYF	TGTGCCAGCAGCCCGGCGTTCGGGAGAAGCACAGATACGCAGTATTTT
TRBV28	TRBD1	TRBJ2-1	-	CASNDQGAGKDEQFF	TGTGCCAGCAACGATCAGGGGGCGGGTAAGGATGAGCAGTTCTTC
TRBV19	TRBD2	TRBJ2-1	-	CASKSGGASYNEQFF	TGTGCCAGTAAAAGCGGGGGGGCCTCCTACAATGAGCAGTTCTTC
TRBV28	-	TRBJ2-1	-	CASGRVGGRTNEQFF	TGTGCCAGCGGAAGGGTGGGGGGGCGGACCAATGAGCAGTTCTTC
TRBV19	-	TRBJ1-5	few	CASSAESNQPQHF	TGTGCCAGTAGTGCTGAGAGCAATCAGCCCCAGCATTTT
TRBV27	TRBD2	TRBJ2-5	-	CASSLLGLAGAETQYF	TGTGCCAGCAGTTTACTCGGACTAGCGGGGGCAGAGACCCAGTACTTC
TRBV29-1	-	TRBJ2-1	-	CSVEEKARDYEQFF	TGCAGCGTTGAAGAGAAGGCCAGGGACTATGAGCAGTTCTTC
TRBV6-2/TRBV6-3	-	TRBJ1-6	-	CASSYGGWSPLHF	TGTGCCAGCAGTTACGGCGGGTGGTCACCCCTCCACTTT
TRBV5-1	TRBD2	TRBJ2-5	-	CASSLDGTSGEAQYF	TGCGCCAGCAGCTTGGATGGGACTAGCGGCGAGGCCCAGTACTTC
TRBV7-2	-	TRBJ2-5	-	CASSPDNTKETQYF	TGTGCCAGCAGCCCCGATAACACTAAAGAGACCCAGTACTTC
TRBV19	TRBD2	TRBJ2-3	-	CASSIQGTSGSTDTQYF	TGTGCCAGTAGTATACAGGGGACTAGCGGTAGCACAGATACGCAGTATTTT
TRBV29-1	TRBD2	TRBJ2-3	-	CSVKPGGGADTQYF	TGCAGCGTCAAGCCGGGCGGGGGGGCAGATACGCAGTATTTT
TRBV6-5	TRBD1	TRBJ1-1	-	CASSRTEGAAFF	TGTGCCAGCAGCCGAACCGAGGGGGCAGCTTTCTTT
TRBV10-3	TRBD1	TRBJ1-1	-	CAISGGTGNTEAFF	TGTGCCATCAGTGGAGGGACAGGGAACACTGAAGCTTTCTTT
TRBV5-4	-	TRBJ1-2	-	CASSLSWDTSYGYTF	TGTGCCAGCAGCCTATCCTGGGACACCAGCTATGGCTACACCTTC
TRBV11-1	TRBD1	TRBJ1-3	-	CASSFTGAGNTIYF	TGTGCCAGCAGCTTTACAGGGGCCGGAAACACCATATATTTT
TRBV12-5	TRBD2	TRBJ2-4	-	CASGPPSPAPGGIQYF	TGTGCTAGTGGTCCACCCTCACCGGCTCCGGGGGGAATTCAGTACTTC
TRBV12-3/TRBV12-4	-	TRBJ2-3	-	CASSSWAQDTQYF	TGTGCCAGCAGTTCGTGGGCGCAAGATACGCAGTATTTT
TRBV4-1	TRBD1	TRBJ2-1	-	CASSQDEFSRGPYNEQFF	TGCGCCAGCAGCCAAGATGAATTTTCTAGGGGGCCCTACAATGAGCAGTTCTTC
TRBV28	-	TRBJ1-1	-	CASMGGTDLNTEAFF	TGTGCCAGCATGGGAGGAACAGACTTGAACACTGAAGCTTTCTTT
TRBV5-1	-	TRBJ1-1	-	CASSGGGYTEAFF	TGCGCCAGCAGCGGGGGAGGGTACACTGAAGCTTTCTTT
TRBV27	TRBD1	TRBJ2-1	many	CASIPGQGAREQFF	TGTGCCAGCATCCCGGGACAGGGGGCACGTGAGCAGTTCTTC
TRBV5-4	TRBD1	TRBJ2-1	-	CASSYGQGSPNEQFF	TGTGCCAGCAGCTACGGACAGGGAAGCCCCAATGAGCAGTTCTTC
TRBV18	-	TRBJ2-5	-	CASSLLRETQYF	TGTGCCAGCTCCCTCCTGAGGGAGACCCAGTACTTC
TRBV13	-	TRBJ2-3	once	CASSFVDGGDTQYF	TGTGCCAGCAGCTTTGTTGACGGCGGGGATACGCAGTATTTT
TRBV12-3/TRBV12-4	-	TRBJ2-1	-	CASSLAQNNEQFF	TGTGCCAGCAGTTTAGCCCAGAACAATGAGCAGTTCTTC
TRBV7-3	TRBD1	TRBJ1-2	-	CASSPQGDRGVYGYTF	TGTGCCAGCAGCCCGCAAGGGGACAGGGGCGTCTATGGCTACACCTTC
TRBV10-3	-	TRBJ1-5	-	CAISESAKARNQPQHF	TGTGCCATCAGTGAGTCGGCGAAGGCCAGGAATCAGCCCCAGCATTTT
TRBV19	TRBD1	TRBJ2-7	-	CASTHGTGNFEQYF	TGTGCCTCGACACACGGGACAGGGAACTTCGAGCAGTACTTC
TRBV3-1/TRBV3-2	-	TRBJ2-1	-	CASRTGSHVGGEQFF	TGTGCCAGCAGGACAGGCTCCCATGTTGGCGGTGAGCAGTTCTTC
TRBV28	TRBD1	TRBJ1-5	-	CASSLWKGQGGQPQHF	TGTGCCAGCAGTTTATGGAAAGGACAGGGAGGTCAGCCCCAGCATTTT
TRBV7-2	-	TRBJ2-7	-	CASSLGVHYEQYF	TGTGCCAGCAGCTTAGGTGTCCACTACGAGCAGTACTTC
TRBV15	-	TRBJ2-2	-	CATSRDRTGTTGELFF	TGTGCCACCAGCAGAGATCGAACCGGGACTACCGGGGAGCTGTTTTTT
TRBV19	TRBD2	TRBJ2-7	once	CASSIGSSSGGSSEQYF	TGTGCCAGTAGTATAGGGTCATCGAGCGGGGGTTCGTCCGAGCAGTACTTC
TRBV4-3	TRBD2	TRBJ2-1	-	CASSQIAGGIFNEQFF	TGCGCCAGCAGCCAAATAGCGGGGGGGATATTCAATGAGCAGTTCTTC
TRBV9	TRBD1	TRBJ1-2	-	CASSDNRDRIYGYTF	TGTGCCAGCAGCGACAACCGGGACAGGATATATGGCTACACCTTC
TRBV7-8	-	TRBJ1-1	-	CASSVTVNTEAFF	TGTGCCAGCAGCGTGACAGTGAACACTGAAGCTTTCTTT